Included here is one T cell receptor beta chain sequence, with context. Antigen unknown. Time point specified: baseline pretreatment blood. Regarding treatment: 15 Gy SBRT to primary tumor, nephrectomy 4 weeks later. The table came from immunoSEQ multiplex PCR; TCRdb's copy has only in-frame clones and leaves some out. Found here are approximately 140,000 clones, roughly 90% of them singletons; the top ten hold about 4.3%. These data belong to a study of radiation and T cells in renal cell carcinoma. General study results and limits: In blood, top tumor clones expanded by 2 weeks, shrinking by 4.

The starting material was blood, obtained from a patient whose treatment included radiotherapy and nephrectomy. This clonotype was sampled from a woman in her sixties or seventies with renal cell carcinoma.

In DNA, the CDR3 is TGTGCCACCAGCAGCGGGACTGAGGTGGAGACCCAGTACTTC. Its protein is CATSSGTEVETQYF. The chain combines TRBV15 with TRBJ2-5; possible D gene TRBD2, 6 bases. Germline V gene sequence: CDR1 LNHNV, CDR2 YYDKDF (reference sequence). The germline V and J ends were trimmed by 3 bases and 5 bases, with 13 bases remaining between them. CDR3 length equals 14 residues. The full variable domain, with the rest looked up from reference TRBV15 and TRBJ2-5, is DAMVIQNPRYQVTQFGKPVTLSCSQTLNHNVMYWYQQKSSQAPKLLFHYYDKDFNNEADTPDNFQSRRPNTSFCFLDIRSPGLGDTAMYLCATSSGTEVETQYFGPGTRLLVL.